Listed below are T cell receptor beta chains from one sample, sequenced in a study of shared clonotypes between healthy human individuals. Profiling relied on immunoSEQ multiplex PCR, and the TCRdb table lists in-frame clones only, not all of them. The sample yields approximately 2.5 million clones, approximately 93% seen once. Sequencing used naive CD4+ T cells from PBMCs. The source is a man aged 18 to 30 in good health. Some clones in this sample may be carry-over from other donors' samples. Each CDR3 is given with its conserved first and last residue. The D gene is left open where the match is weak. The size of a clone is reported for some rows only, either as once, few or many, or as a class for expanded clones.

d_gene	j_gene	len	v_gene	abundance	CDR3aa	CDR3nt
-	TRBJ2-3	13	TRBV9	-	CASSVGGTDTQYF	TGTGCCAGCAGCGTAGGCGGCACAGATACGCAGTATTTT
TRBD2	TRBJ2-3	15	TRBV25-1	once	CASSEWGGRTDTQYF	TGTGCCAGCAGTGAATGGGGGGGACGCACAGATACGCAGTATTTT
-	TRBJ2-3	14	TRBV7-2	-	CASSLETGGDTQYF	TGTGCCAGCAGCTTAGAGACCGGCGGAGATACGCAGTATTTT
-	TRBJ2-7	12	TRBV2	-	CASRWESYEQYF	TGTGCCAGCAGGTGGGAGTCCTACGAGCAGTACTTC
TRBD2	TRBJ2-3	17	TRBV28	-	CASSLSILAGSTDTQYF	TGTGCCAGCAGTTTATCTATCCTAGCGGGCAGCACAGATACGCAGTATTTT
-	TRBJ1-4	14	TRBV7-9	few	CASSLNSNNEKLFF	TGTGCCAGCAGCTTAAACAGCAATAATGAAAAACTGTTTTTT
TRBD1	TRBJ1-6	12	TRBV2	-	CASSLDRGTLHF	TGTGCCAGCAGCCTAGACAGGGGCACCCTCCACTTT
-	TRBJ2-2	14	TRBV5-1	-	CASSGGGDTGELFF	TGCGCCAGCAGCGGCGGAGGGGACACCGGGGAGCTGTTTTTT
-	TRBJ1-3	14	TRBV9	-	CASSPTRAGNTIYF	TGTGCCAGCAGCCCGACCCGGGCCGGAAACACCATATATTTT
-	TRBJ1-1	15	TRBV4-1	-	CASSQTSRGDTEAFF	TGCGCCAGCAGCCAAACCTCAAGGGGGGACACTGAAGCTTTCTTT
-	TRBJ2-7	12	TRBV7-9	-	CASSLQGYEQYF	TGTGCCAGCAGCTTACAGGGCTACGAGCAGTACTTC
-	TRBJ2-5	12	TRBV6-1	once	CASSEYRETQYF	TGTGCCAGCAGTGAATATAGGGAGACCCAGTACTTC